One sample yielded the 11 T cell receptor beta chains listed below, sequenced in a study of shared clonotypes between healthy human individuals (dated by TCRdb to 2020 to 2021). Library method: the immunoSEQ multiplex PCR assay. In its TCRdb copy, this immuneACCESS table keeps in-frame sequences only and misses some clones. Where compared with another copy, unresolved V genes explain less than half of these, and the others have no known cause. This sample is represented by about 2 million clones; about 95% of them were singletons. The ten biggest clones cover more than 0.95% of the sample. CD8 naive samples were obtained by positive selection for CCR7 among CD45RO-negative cells, yielding a CD45RA+CCR7+ population from which TemRA cells were excluded. Sequencing was done on a sample of naive CD8+ T cells sorted from blood. Per the publication, the cell subset or site label means: CD45RA+CCR7+. The receptors here all came from a man aged 18 to 30 in good health.

This clone has a single count. This chain connects TRBV23-1 to TRBJ2-3, with 9 bases lining up with TRBD2. TRBV23-1 is classed as an ORF, of uncertain function. There are 16 residues in the CDR3. Losses at the gene ends were 0 bases for V and 7 bases for J; bases not matched to a gene: 8. CDR3 sequence reads: CASSQSSASGTHTQYF. CDR3 DNA: TGCGCCAGCAGTCAATCGTCCGCTAGCGGGACACATACGCAGTATTTT.

This chain joins TRBV13 and TRBJ2-3; D remains ambiguous. This CDR3 spans 12 amino acids. Looked up from germline, CDR1 is PRHDT and CDR2 is FYEKMQ (reference sequence). With 2 bases removed from V and 4 bases from J, the gap between germline ends came to 4 bases. CDR3 in amino acids: CASSLRPDTQYF. The CDR3 bases are TGTGCCAGCAGCTTACGCCCAGATACGCAGTATTTT.

The V gene is TRBV5-4, the J gene TRBJ2-3; 15 bases agree with TRBD2. With 4 bases clipped from V and 6 bases from J, the junction kept 9 bases outside the gene matches. CDR1 SGHNT and CDR2 YYREEE come from the germline V gene (reference sequence). This CDR3 is 17 amino acids long. The CDR3 is CASSVEPGTSGGDTQYF. The DNA for the CDR3 is TGTGCCAGCAGCGTGGAGCCCGGGACTAGCGGGGGGGATACGCAGTATTTT.

The chain uses TRBV9 and TRBJ1-1; a weak D match, TRBD1 (5 bases). Per germline, CDR1 SGDLS and CDR2 YYNGEE. The length of the CDR3 is 13 residues. V was clipped by 0 bases and J by 7 bases, with 10 bases between them. The CDR3 loop reads CASSVDWGSEAFF. Written as DNA, the CDR3 is TGTGCCAGCAGCGTAGACTGGGGGAGTGAAGCTTTCTTT.

The chain combines TRBV6-1 with TRBJ2-6; D perhaps matches TRBD2 (6 bases). The germline V and J ends were trimmed by 3 bases and 4 bases, with 16 bases remaining between them. The length of the CDR3 is 17 residues. Germline V gene data show CDR1 as MNHNS and CDR2 as SASEGT. The CDR3 DNA reads as TGTGCCAGCAGTGAGGGGGGAGGCCCGTACGGGGCCAACGTCCTGACTTTC. It codes for CASSEGGGPYGANVLTF.

The rearrangement links TRBV7-9 to TRBJ2-1; 15 bases align to TRBD2. The CDR3 spans 18 residues. The germline gives CDR1 SEHNR, CDR2 FQNEAQ (reference sequence). Trimming took 2 bases from V and 5 from J; bases not matched to a gene: 7. CDR3 in amino acids: CASSLKGLAGGAHNEQFF. The CDR3 region has the DNA TGTGCCAGCAGCTTAAAGGGACTAGCGGGAGGCGCCCACAATGAGCAGTTCTTC.

Turning to this clone: The sample holds other DNA sequences that translate to the same CDR3. V is TRBV30 and J is TRBJ2-1; D unresolved. Per the germline V gene, CDR1 is GTSNPN and CDR2 is SVGIG (reference sequence). The CDR3 loop spans 12 amino acids. The V end lost 0 bases, the J end lost 5 bases, and 5 bases lay between the germline ends. CDR3 coding DNA: TGTGCCTGGAGTGTATGGGACAATGAGCAGTTCTTC. Translation gives CAWSVWDNEQFF.

This clone was counted a single time. J is TRBJ2-7 and V is TRBV7-9; TRBD1 agrees at 8 bases. The CDR3 consists of 16 residues. The germline V gene has CDR1 SEHNR and CDR2 FQNEAQ (reference sequence). Losses at the gene ends were 5 bases for V and 2 bases for J; bases not matched to a gene: 11. The CDR3 region is CASSPSRTGITYEQYF. The DNA of the CDR3 is TGTGCCAGCAGCCCCTCTAGGACAGGGATCACCTACGAGCAGTACTTC.

This rearrangement joins TRBV27 to TRBJ1-4; a possible D gene is TRBD1 (5 bases). The CDR3 consists of 15 residues. CDR1 is MNHEY and CDR2 is SMNVEV in the germline V gene (reference sequence). Trimming took off 6 bases at V and 0 bases at J, with 11 bases between the two ends. The CDR3 sequence is CASSLGTATNEKLFF. CDR3 nucleotides: TGTGCCAGCAGCCTAGGGACTGCAACTAATGAAAAACTGTTTTTT.

As to this clone: Other DNA sequences in this sample translate to the same CDR3. The J gene is TRBJ2-7, the V gene TRBV27; no clear D. Germline V CDR1 and CDR2: MNHEY, SMNVEV (reference sequence). This CDR3 is 11 amino acids long. V lost 6 bases to trimming and J lost 1 base, with 4 bases between them. This chain's CDR3 is CASRDSYEQYF. CDR3 coding DNA: TGTGCCAGCAGGGATTCCTACGAGCAGTACTTC.

This clone was detected once. The CDR3 spells CASSPASITGELFF. In nucleotides, the CDR3 is TGCGCCAGCAGCCCCGCTTCCATCACCGGGGAGCTGTTTTTT. The chain joins TRBV4-1 to TRBJ2-2; D not certain. This CDR3 has 14 residues. Trimming pared 4 bases from V and 4 bases from J, leaving 10 bases between. Germline assignment: CDR1 MGHRA and CDR2 YSYEKL.